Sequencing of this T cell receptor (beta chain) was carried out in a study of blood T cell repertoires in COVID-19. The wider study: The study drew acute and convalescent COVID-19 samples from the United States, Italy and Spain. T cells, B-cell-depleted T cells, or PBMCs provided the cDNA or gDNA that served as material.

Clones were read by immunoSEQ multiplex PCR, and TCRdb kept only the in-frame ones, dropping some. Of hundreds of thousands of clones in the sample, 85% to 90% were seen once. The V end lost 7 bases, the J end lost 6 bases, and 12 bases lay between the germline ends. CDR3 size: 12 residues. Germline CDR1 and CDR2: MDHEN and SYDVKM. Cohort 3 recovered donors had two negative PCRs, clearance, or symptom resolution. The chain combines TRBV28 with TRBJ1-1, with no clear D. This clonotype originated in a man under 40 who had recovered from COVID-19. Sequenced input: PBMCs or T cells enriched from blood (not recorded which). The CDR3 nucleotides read TGTGCCAGCATCAGCGGAGTATCTGAAGCTTTCTTT. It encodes CASISGVSEAFF.